This T cell receptor beta chain came from a study of blood T cell repertoires in COVID-19. Study-level background: T cells, B-cell-depleted T cells, or PBMCs supplied cDNA or gDNA.

Authors' analysis steps: Using reference gene primer amplification, nucleated cell counts were estimated. Libraries were prepared by immunoSEQ multiplex PCR; TCRdb keeps only in-frame clonotypes and omits some of them. For V, J and clone size, that table is used; D and trimming come from the DNA. The sample lists more than 95,000 clones; roughly 84% were seen once. This receptor was taken from a woman aged 55-75 years in a cohort sampled during active or convalescent COVID-19. The sample taken for sequencing was peripheral blood.

The CDR3 DNA reads TGTGCCTGGAGTGTGGGGGGTCCGACTGGAAACACCATATATTTT. Amino acid sequence: CAWSVGGPTGNTIYF. The rearrangement links TRBV30 to TRBJ1-3, with a tentative D call TRBD1 (5 bases). Looked up from germline, CDR1 is GTSNPN and CDR2 is SVGIG (reference sequence). The CDR3 is 15 residues long. The germline V and J ends were trimmed by 0 bases and 2 bases, with 11 bases remaining between them.